The entry that follows covers one T cell receptor beta chain sequence. This specimen belongs to a study of preoperative IRX-2 immunotherapy in early breast cancer. Germline V gene lookup returns CDR1 MNHGY and CDR2 SAAAGT. Trimming took 10 bases from V and 5 from J, leaving 12 bases between them. The CDR3 consists of 13 residues. Treatment specified: preoperative locoregional IRX-2 cytokine immunotherapy. Samples came from a phase Ib trial of preoperative locoregional IRX-2 cytokine immunotherapy. Repertoires were generated with immunoSEQ multiplex PCR, while TCRdb's copy carries only in-frame clones and drops some. The data show about 3,400 clones, around two thirds seen once.

V usage is TRBV6-8 and J usage is TRBJ1-6; D is uncertain. The receptor was derived from a human donor with breast cancer. The sequencing used tumor tissue, collected after IRX-2 immunotherapy. In nucleotides, the CDR3 is TGTGCCACCACGAGCAGCAATAATTCACCCCTCCACTTT. This codes for CATTSSNNSPLHF.